A single sample gave rise to the 8 T cell receptor beta chains below, sequenced in a study of OX40 agonist ivuxolimab in advanced cancers. The assay was immunoSEQ multiplex PCR, and TCRdb's table has in-frame clones only and misses some. The data contain roughly 100,000 clones, 85% to 95% of them singletons. The source material was CD4+ or CD8+ T cells sorted from blood, sampled in a trial of the OX40 agonist ivuxolimab. The receptor set was obtained from an adult with an advanced solid tumor such as melanoma, head and neck, liver or kidney cancer.

The chain uses TRBV18 and TRBJ1-1; TRBD1 might be the D (5 bases). The CDR3 contains 15 residues. V was trimmed by 3 bases and J by 0 bases, leaving 11 bases between them. Germline CDR1 KGHSH, CDR2 LQKENI. CDR3 sequence reads: CASSPAGALNTEAFF. CDR3 coding DNA: TGTGCCAGCTCACCTGCCGGGGCGCTGAACACTGAAGCTTTCTTT.

The V and J genes are TRBV18 and TRBJ1-1; D is unresolved. Looked up from germline, CDR1 is KGHSH and CDR2 is LQKENI. This CDR3 has 15 amino acids. The germline V and J ends were trimmed by 3 bases and 4 bases, with 15 bases remaining between them. In DNA, the CDR3 is TGTGCCAGCTCACCGAGCCGGGTTCCGGGCACTGAAGCTTTCTTT. The encoded protein is CASSPSRVPGTEAFF.

The rearrangement links TRBV7-8 to TRBJ2-1; D is unresolved. The CDR3 covers 13 residues. V was shortened by 3 bases and J by 9 bases, with 12 bases between the two germline ends. The V gene's germline CDR1 is SGHVS and CDR2 FQNEAQ. This CDR3 is CASSFTLTSEQFF. The CDR3 DNA follows: TGTGCCAGCAGCTTTACCTTGACATCTGAGCAGTTCTTC.

This chain links TRBV6-1 with TRBJ1-2; TRBD1 matches 8 bases. Germline-derived CDR1 and CDR2 are MNHNS and SASEGT. Unmatched junction bases numbered 12, after V lost 10 bases and J lost 8 bases. The CDR3 has 13 amino acids. The chain's CDR3 is CATVQGDSGGYTF. CDR3 DNA: TGTGCCACCGTACAGGGGGATTCGGGAGGCTACACCTTC.

The chain recombines TRBV6-1 with TRBJ2-3, with 7 bases matching TRBD1. Looked up from germline, CDR1 is MNHNS and CDR2 is SASEGT. This CDR3 is 13 amino acids long. The J segment lost 4 bases and the V segment lost 7 bases, leaving 5 bases of the junction unmatched. The CDR3 DNA is TGTGCCAGCACCATAACAGGGGCAGATACGCAGTATTTT. It yields the protein CASTITGADTQYF.

The chain employs TRBV5-4 and TRBJ2-6; weak D call: TRBD2 (5 bases). The length of the CDR3 is 18 residues. Looked up from germline, CDR1 is SGHNT and CDR2 is YYREEE (reference sequence). V shed 0 bases and J shed 0 bases, with 13 bases lying between them. The CDR3 sequence is CASSLEGGWISGANVLTF. CDR3 in DNA: TGTGCCAGCAGCTTGGAGGGCGGGTGGATCTCTGGGGCCAACGTCCTGACTTTC.

The V and J genes are TRBV6-5 and TRBJ2-5; no clear D. The CDR3 consists of 11 residues. Germline loops: CDR1 MNHEY, CDR2 SVGAGI. Trimming shortened V by 6 bases and J by 1 base, and 3 bases separated the two germline ends. In DNA form, the CDR3 reads TGTGCCAGCAGCGGCCAAGAGACCCAGTACTTC. It translates to CASSGQETQYF.

This chain links TRBV28 with TRBJ2-1; tentative D call: TRBD1 (6 bases). Trimming removed 4 bases from V and 1 base from J, with 14 bases in between. Germline assignment: CDR1 MDHEN and CDR2 SYDVKM. The length of the CDR3 is 16 residues. The CDR3 DNA reads TGTGCCAGCAGTTCCCCCCTAGGGGGTTCCTACAATGAGCAGTTCTTC. Translation gives CASSSPLGGSYNEQFF.